The 6 T cell receptor beta chains in this list originate from one sample, sequenced in a study of monozygotic twins with inflammatory bowel disease. TCRdb re-called the 5' RACE reads, yielding one record per CDR3 amino acid sequence without DNA. This sample's table has about 450,000 distinct CDR3 sequences. Sequenced input: blood. The receptors originated from a human donor with ulcerative colitis or Crohn's disease, or a healthy co-twin of an affected twin (not recorded which).

The gene calls are TRBV20-1 and TRBJ2-5; no DNA is available, so the TRBD1 call from TCRdb remains unchecked. From germline, CDR1 is DFQATT and CDR2 SNEGSKA (reference sequence). CDR3 length: 16 amino acids. CDR3 sequence reads: CSARDIPGSRQETQYF.

The rearrangement uses TRBV5-1 and TRBJ1-1; TCRdb picks TRBD1, but there is no DNA to check that call. CDR1 and CDR2 from the germline V gene are SGHRS and YFSETQ. The CDR3 loop spans 16 amino acids. This chain's CDR3 is CASSLEPTGGNTEAFF.

The chain has TRBV2 and TRBJ1-2. The CDR3 contains 14 residues. CDR1 SNHLY and CDR2 FYNNEI come from the germline V gene. Here the CDR3 reads CASRAAGLLYGYTF.

The chain's CDR3 is CASSSRTGRRIREGYGYTF. V and J are TRBV11-2 and TRBJ1-2; TCRdb's D call of TRBD1 is untestable without DNA. From germline, CDR1 is SGHAT and CDR2 FQNNGV. This CDR3 is 19 amino acids long.

This sequence joins TRBV30 and TRBJ2-2. Germline V gene lookup returns CDR1 GTSNPN and CDR2 SVGIG (reference sequence). This CDR3 is 14 amino acids long. This chain's CDR3 is CAWRGWANTGELFF.

V gene TRBV7-2 combines with J gene TRBJ2-5; the D call from TCRdb, TRBD2, cannot be confirmed without DNA. The germline V gene has CDR1 SGHTA and CDR2 FQGNSA. This CDR3 is built from 15 residues. CDR3 amino acids: CASSSLSAGGETQYF.